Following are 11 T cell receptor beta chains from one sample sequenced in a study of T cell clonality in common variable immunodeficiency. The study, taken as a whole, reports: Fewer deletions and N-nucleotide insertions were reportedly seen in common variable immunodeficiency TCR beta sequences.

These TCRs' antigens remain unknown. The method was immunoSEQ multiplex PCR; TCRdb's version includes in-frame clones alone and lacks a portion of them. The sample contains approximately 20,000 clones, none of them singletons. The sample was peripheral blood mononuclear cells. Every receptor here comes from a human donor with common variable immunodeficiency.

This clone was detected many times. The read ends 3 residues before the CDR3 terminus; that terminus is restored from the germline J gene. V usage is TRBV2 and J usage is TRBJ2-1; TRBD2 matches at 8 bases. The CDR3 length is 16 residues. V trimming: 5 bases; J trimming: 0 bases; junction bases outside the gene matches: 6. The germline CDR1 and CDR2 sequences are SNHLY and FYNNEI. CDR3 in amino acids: CASSTLSGSSYNEQFF. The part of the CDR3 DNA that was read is TGTGCCAGCAGTACATTAAGCGGGAGCTCCTACAATGAG.

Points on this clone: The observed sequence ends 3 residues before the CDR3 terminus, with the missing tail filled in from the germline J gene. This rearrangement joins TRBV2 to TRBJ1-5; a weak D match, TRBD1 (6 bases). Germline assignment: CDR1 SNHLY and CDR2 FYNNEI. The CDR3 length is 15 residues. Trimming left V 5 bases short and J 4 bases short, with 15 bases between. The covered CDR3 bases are TGTGCCAGCAGTTTCAGTGACAGGTCAAATCAGCCC. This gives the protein CASSFSDRSNQP. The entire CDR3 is CASSFSDRSNQPQHF.

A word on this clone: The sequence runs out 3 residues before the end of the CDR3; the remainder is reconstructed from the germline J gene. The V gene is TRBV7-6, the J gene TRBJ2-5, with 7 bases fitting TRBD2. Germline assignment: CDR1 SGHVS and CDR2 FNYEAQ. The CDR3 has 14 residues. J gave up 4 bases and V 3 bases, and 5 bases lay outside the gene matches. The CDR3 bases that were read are TGTGCCAGCAGCTTGCTAGCGGAAGGAGAGACC. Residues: CASSLLAEGET. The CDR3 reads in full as CASSLLAEGETQYF. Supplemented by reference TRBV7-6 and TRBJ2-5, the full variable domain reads GAGVSQSPRYKVTKRGQDVALRCDPISGHVSLYWYRQALGQGPEFLTYFNYEAQQDKSGLPNDRFSAERPEGSISTLTIQRTEQRDSAMYRCASSLLAEGETQYFGPGTRLLVL.

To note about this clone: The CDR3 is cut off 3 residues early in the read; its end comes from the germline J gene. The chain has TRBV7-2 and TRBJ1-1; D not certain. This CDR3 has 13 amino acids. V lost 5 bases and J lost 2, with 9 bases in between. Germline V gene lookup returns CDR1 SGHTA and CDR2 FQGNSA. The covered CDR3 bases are TGTGCCAGCAGCCGAGAAAGCAACACTGAA. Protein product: CASSRESNTE. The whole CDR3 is CASSRESNTEAFF.

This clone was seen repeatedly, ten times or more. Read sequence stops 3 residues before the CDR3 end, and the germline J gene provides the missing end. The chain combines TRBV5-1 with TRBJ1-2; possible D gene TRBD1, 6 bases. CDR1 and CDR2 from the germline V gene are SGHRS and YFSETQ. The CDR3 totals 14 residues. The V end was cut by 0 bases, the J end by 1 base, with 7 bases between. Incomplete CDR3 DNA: TGCGCCAGCAGCTTGGGACAGGTTAACTATGGC. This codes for CASSLGQVNYG. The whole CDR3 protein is CASSLGQVNYGYTF.

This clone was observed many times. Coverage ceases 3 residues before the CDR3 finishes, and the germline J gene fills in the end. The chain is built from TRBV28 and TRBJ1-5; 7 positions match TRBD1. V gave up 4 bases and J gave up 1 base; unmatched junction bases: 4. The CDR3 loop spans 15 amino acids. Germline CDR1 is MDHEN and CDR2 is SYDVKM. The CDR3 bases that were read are TGTGCCAGCAGTTCCATGACAGGGAGCAATCAGCCC. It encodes CASSSMTGSNQP. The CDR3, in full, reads CASSSMTGSNQPQHF. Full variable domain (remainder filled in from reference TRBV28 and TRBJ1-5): DVKVTQSSRYLVKRTGEKVFLECVQDMDHENMFWYRQDPGLGLRLIYFSYDVKMKEKGDIPEGYSVSREKKERFSLILESASTNQTSMYLCASSSMTGSNQPQHFGDGTRLSIL.

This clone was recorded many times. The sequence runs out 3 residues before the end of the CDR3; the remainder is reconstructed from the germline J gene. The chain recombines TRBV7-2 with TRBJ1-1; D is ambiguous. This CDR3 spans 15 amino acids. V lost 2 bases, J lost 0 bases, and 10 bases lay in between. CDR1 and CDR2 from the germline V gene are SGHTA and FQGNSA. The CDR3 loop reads CASSLNNQMNTEAFF. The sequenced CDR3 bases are TGTGCCAGCAGCTTAAATAATCAGATGAACACTGAA.

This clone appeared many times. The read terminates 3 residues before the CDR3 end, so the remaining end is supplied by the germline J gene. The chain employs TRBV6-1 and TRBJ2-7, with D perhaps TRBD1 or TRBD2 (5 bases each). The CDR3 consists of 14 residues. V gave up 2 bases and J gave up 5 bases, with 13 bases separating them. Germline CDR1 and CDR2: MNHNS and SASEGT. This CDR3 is CASSERQGEDEQYF. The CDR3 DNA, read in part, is TGTGCCAGCAGTGAACGTCAGGGAGAGGACGAG.

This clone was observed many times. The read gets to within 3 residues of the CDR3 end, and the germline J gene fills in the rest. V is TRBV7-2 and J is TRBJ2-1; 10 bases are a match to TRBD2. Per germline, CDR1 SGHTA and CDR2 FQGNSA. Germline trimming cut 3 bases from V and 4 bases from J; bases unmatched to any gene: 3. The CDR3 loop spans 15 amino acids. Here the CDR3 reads CASSFTSGIYNEQFF. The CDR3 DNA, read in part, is TGTGCCAGCAGCTTCACTAGCGGGATTTACAATGAG.

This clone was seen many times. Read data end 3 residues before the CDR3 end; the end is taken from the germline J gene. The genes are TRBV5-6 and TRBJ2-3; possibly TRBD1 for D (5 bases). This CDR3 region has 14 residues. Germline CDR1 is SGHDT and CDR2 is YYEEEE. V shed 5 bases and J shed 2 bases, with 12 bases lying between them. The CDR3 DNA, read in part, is TGTGCCAGCAGAAAGGGGATTCTCACAGATACG. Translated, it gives CASRKGILTDT. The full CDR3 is CASRKGILTDTQYF.

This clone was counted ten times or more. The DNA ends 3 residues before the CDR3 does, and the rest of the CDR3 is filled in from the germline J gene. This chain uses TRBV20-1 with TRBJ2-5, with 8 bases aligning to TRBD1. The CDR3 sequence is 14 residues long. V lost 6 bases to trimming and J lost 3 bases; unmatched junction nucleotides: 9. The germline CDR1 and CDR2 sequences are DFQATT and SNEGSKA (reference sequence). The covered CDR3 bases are TGCAGTGCCAAAAAAGACAGGGGTGAAGAGACC. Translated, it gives CSAKKDRGEET. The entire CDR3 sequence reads CSAKKDRGEETQYF.